Listed here are 21 T cell receptor beta chains from one sample, sequenced in a study of OX40 agonist ivuxolimab in advanced cancers. TCRdb keeps only in-frame clones here, not all; method: immunoSEQ multiplex PCR. The sample contains tens of thousands of clones, 91% of which appear only once. The source material was CD4+ or CD8+ T cells sorted from blood, sampled in a trial of the OX40 agonist ivuxolimab. These receptors originate from an adult with an advanced solid tumor such as melanoma, head and neck, liver or kidney cancer.

The chain is built from TRBV5-1 and TRBJ2-5, with 7 bases matching TRBD2. Trimming removed 5 bases from V and 4 bases from J; junction bases left unmatched: 5. The CDR3 is made up of 13 amino acids. The germline V gene encodes CDR1 SGHRS and CDR2 YFSETQ. CDR3 coding DNA: TGCGCCAGCAGACCCGGGACTACAGAGACCCAGTACTTC. Amino acids: CASRPGTTETQYF. The complete variable domain, with remaining parts taken from reference TRBV5-1 and TRBJ2-5, reads KAGVTQTPRYLIKTRGQQVTLSCSPISGHRSVSWYQQTPGQGLQFLFEYFSETQRNKGNFPGRFSGRQFSNSRSEMNVSTLELGDSALYLCASRPGTTETQYFGPGTRLLVL.

V is TRBV18 and J is TRBJ2-1; TRBD2 agrees at 13 bases. The germline V gene encodes CDR1 KGHSH and CDR2 LQKENI. The CDR3 is made up of 18 amino acids. Trimming cost V 5 bases and J 0 bases; bases outside gene matches: 7. In DNA form, the CDR3 reads TGTGCCAGCTCATTAGGACTAGCGGGAGCGGGCTCCTACAATGAGCAGTTCTTC. It specifies CASSLGLAGAGSYNEQFF.

This chain joins TRBV7-9 and TRBJ2-2; D unclear. The CDR3 runs to 12 residues. Germline CDR1 SEHNR, CDR2 FQNEAQ (reference sequence). V was cut by 1 base and J by 5 bases, with 2 bases left in between. The CDR3, as DNA: TGTGCCAGCAGCTTAGGGACCGGGGAGCTGTTTTTT. Translated, it gives CASSLGTGELFF.

Concerning this clone itself: Germline and junction disagree at one end, which may indicate a read error. The chain combines TRBV7-9 with TRBJ1-1; D remains ambiguous. CDR3 size: 16 residues. Per germline, CDR1 SEHNR and CDR2 FQNEAQ (reference sequence). CDR3 DNA: TGCGCCAGCAGCCAAGATCTTTGGTCGGTGAACACTGAAGCTTTCTTT. Translated, it gives CASSQDLWSVNTEAFF.

This sequence joins TRBV27 and TRBJ1-2; D call uncertain. This CDR3 has 15 residues. The germline V gene encodes CDR1 MNHEY and CDR2 SMNVEV (reference sequence). Deletions cut 2 bases from V and 4 bases from J, with 14 bases between. CDR3 coding DNA: TGTGCCAGCAGTTTAAGCACGGCGCACTTCTATGGCTACACCTTC. It is translated as CASSLSTAHFYGYTF.

This chain connects TRBV4-3 to TRBJ2-2; D may correspond to TRBD1 or TRBD2 (5 bases each). From germline, CDR1 is LGHNA and CDR2 YSLEER. The CDR3 extends over 14 amino acids. V was trimmed by 4 bases and J by 5 bases, leaving 11 bases between them. CDR3 coding DNA: TGCGCCAGCAGCCCGTGGGGGAGAACCGGGGAGCTGTTTTTT. Translated, it gives CASSPWGRTGELFF.

The chain joins TRBV6-5 to TRBJ2-5, with D perhaps TRBD2 (6 bases). The CDR3 covers 15 residues. Germline-derived CDR1 and CDR2 are MNHEY and SVGAGI. The germline V and J ends were trimmed by 6 bases and 1 base, with 15 bases remaining between them. CDR3 sequence: CASSRGSRAQETQYF. In DNA form, the CDR3 reads TGTGCCAGCAGCCGGGGGTCCCGCGCCCAAGAGACCCAGTACTTC.

The CDR3 bases are TGCGCCAGCAGCCAACGGCTAGCGGTTATCGGGGAGCTGTTTTTT. Translation: CASSQRLAVIGELFF. This chain links TRBV4-3 with TRBJ2-2; TRBD2 agrees at 7 bases. Germline values: CDR1 LGHNA, CDR2 YSLEER. J lost 7 bases, V lost 2 bases, and 7 bases had no gene match. This CDR3 region has 15 residues.

This clone was found once. The chain is built from TRBV27 and TRBJ2-2; 8 bases agree with TRBD1. Losses at the gene ends were 4 bases for V and 3 bases for J; bases not matched to a gene: 4. Germline values: CDR1 MNHEY, CDR2 SMNVEV (reference sequence). This CDR3 contains 15 residues. The CDR3 sequence is CASSSGQVDTGELFF. CDR3 bases: TGTGCCAGCAGTTCGGGACAGGTAGACACCGGGGAGCTGTTTTTT.

The chain links TRBV2 to TRBJ1-5, with TRBD1 matching over 7 bases. V shed 6 bases and J 6 bases; nucleotides not matched to a gene: 8. Germline V CDR1 and CDR2: SNHLY, FYNNEI. CDR3 length equals 14 residues. The CDR3 nucleotides are TGTGCCAGCAGCAACGGGACAGCAATTCAGCCCCAGCATTTT. Its translation: CASSNGTAIQPQHF.

CDR3 coding DNA: TGTGCCAGCAGCTTGGTAGAGGGGCAAGCAGATACGCAGTATTTT. Protein product: CASSLVEGQADTQYF. The chain carries TRBV5-4 and TRBJ2-3; D could derive from TRBD1 or TRBD2 (5 bases each). The V gene's germline CDR1 is SGHNT and CDR2 YYREEE (reference sequence). The CDR3 totals 15 residues. Trimming pared 0 bases from V and 4 bases from J, leaving 12 bases between.

This clone came up once. This chain connects TRBV5-4 to TRBJ2-1; TRBD2 agrees at 11 bases. The CDR3 spans 16 residues. Unmatched junction bases numbered 11, after V lost 4 bases and J lost 8 bases. The germline V gene encodes CDR1 SGHNT and CDR2 YYREEE (reference sequence). The CDR3 region is CASSPPGLAAKHEQFF. CDR3 DNA sequence: TGTGCCAGCAGCCCCCCGGGACTAGCGGCTAAGCATGAGCAGTTCTTC.

The V and J genes are TRBV29-1 and TRBJ2-3; tentatively, D is TRBD2 (5 bases). The CDR3 length is 13 residues. Germline CDR1 reads SQVTM; CDR2 reads ANQGSEA. With 5 bases removed from V and 10 bases from J, the gap between germline ends came to 19 bases. The CDR3 coding sequence is TGCAGCGTTCTTTTGTCTCCCGGGATCCCGCAGTATTTT. The encoded protein is CSVLLSPGIPQYF.

The rearrangement uses TRBV5-5 and TRBJ1-1; TRBD1 is a possible D gene (5 bases). V was clipped by 3 bases and J by 3 bases, with 15 bases between them. CDR1 is SGHKS and CDR2 is YYEKEE in the germline V gene (reference sequence). The CDR3 length is 15 residues. The CDR3 here is CASSSTSSGYTEAFF. The CDR3 DNA is TGTGCCAGCAGCTCTACCAGCTCAGGGTACACTGAAGCTTTCTTT.

Comments on this clone: This sample also contains other DNA sequences that code for the same CDR3. The chain employs TRBV4-3 and TRBJ2-2, with D uncertain. Germline CDR1 is LGHNA and CDR2 is YSLEER. V was trimmed by 3 bases and J by 3 bases, leaving 14 bases between them. The CDR3 totals 16 residues. The CDR3 DNA sequence: TGCGCCAGCAGCCAGGGTACCTGGGTTGACACCGGGGAGCTGTTTTTT. Translation: CASSQGTWVDTGELFF.

The chain uses TRBV28 and TRBJ2-1; D is unclear. V shed 1 base and J shed 9 bases, with 4 bases lying between them. CDR1 is MDHEN and CDR2 is SYDVKM in the germline V gene. The CDR3 covers 11 residues. The CDR3 reads CASSLSGEQFF. CDR3 DNA sequence: TGTGCCAGCAGTTTATCGGGTGAGCAGTTCTTC.

The chain uses TRBV27 and TRBJ2-4; D gene ambiguous. Germline V gene sequence: CDR1 MNHEY, CDR2 SMNVEV (reference sequence). The CDR3 is made up of 15 amino acids. The V and J ends lost 6 bases and 10 bases respectively, with 22 bases between them. This chain's CDR3 is CASSKSPRLPLIQYF. CDR3 sequence (DNA): TGTGCCAGCAGCAAATCCCCCAGATTGCCTCTTATTCAGTACTTC.

The chain joins TRBV6-5 to TRBJ2-7; 11 nucleotides agree with TRBD1. Trimming took 1 base from V and 3 from J; bases not matched to a gene: 2. The CDR3 loop spans 15 amino acids. Germline V CDR1 and CDR2: MNHEY, SVGAGI. Written as DNA, the CDR3 is TGTGCCAGCAGTTACTTGGGGACAGGGGGCTACGAGCAGTACTTC. This codes for CASSYLGTGGYEQYF.

This chain uses TRBV1 with TRBJ2-3; the table's D call of TRBD2 was not tested on the DNA. TRBV1 is a pseudogene. The CDR3 runs to 16 residues. This CDR3 is CTSDPYSGSGIDTQYF. The CDR3 DNA reads as TGCACCAGCGACCCTTATAGCGGGAGCGGAATAGATACGCAGTATTTT.

The chain links TRBV7-9 to TRBJ2-1, with 7 bases matching TRBD2. The CDR3 length is 16 residues. Germline values: CDR1 SEHNR, CDR2 FQNEAQ (reference sequence). V lost 4 bases to trimming and J lost 9 bases; unmatched junction nucleotides: 15. The CDR3 DNA is TGTGCCAGCAGCTACCCTTCGGGACTAATCCCGATTGAGCAGTTCTTC. It specifies CASSYPSGLIPIEQFF.

The chain couples TRBV5-6 to TRBJ2-7, with TRBD2 matching over 8 bases. Germline V gene lookup returns CDR1 SGHDT and CDR2 YYEEEE. With 0 bases clipped from V and 9 bases from J, the junction kept 5 bases outside the gene matches. This CDR3 region has 13 residues. The CDR3 sequence is CASSLGTLAGQYF. CDR3 sequence (DNA): TGTGCCAGCAGCTTGGGGACCCTAGCGGGGCAGTACTTC.